These 21 T cell receptor beta chains originate from one sample sequenced in a study of blood T cells in healthy people across ages. For the second PCR, which ran for 7 to 11 cycles, a sample-barcoded 5' primer and a J-beta primer mix were used. TCRdb fed the 5' RACE reads into MiXCR, producing one record per CDR3 protein. Counted here are approximately 1.5 million distinct CDR3 sequences, 30% to 35% occurring once; the ten biggest clones make up 11%. Sequenced sample: blood. These receptors came from a woman aged 30 to 39 in good health.

The chain recombines TRBV3-1 with TRBJ2-7; D is perhaps TRBD2 (7 bases). This CDR3 spans 15 amino acids. V shed 2 bases and J shed 5 bases, with 16 bases lying between them. Germline lookup yields CDR1 LGHDT and CDR2 YNNKEL (reference sequence). The chain's CDR3 is CASSQSGGRGDEQYF. Written as DNA, the CDR3 is TGTGCCAGCAGCCAATCGGGGGGCAGAGGTGACGAGCAGTACTTC.

This chain links TRBV7-9 with TRBJ1-1, with D hard to call. V dropped 5 bases and J dropped 0 bases, with 10 bases sitting between them. The CDR3 contains 14 residues. Germline CDR1 reads SEHNR; CDR2 reads FQNEAQ (reference sequence). The DNA of the CDR3 is TGTGCCAGCAGCGACTCAATAATGAACACTGAAGCTTTCTTT. This gives the protein CASSDSIMNTEAFF. The full variable domain, rest sourced from reference TRBV7-9 and TRBJ1-1, is DTGVSQNPRHKITKRGQNVTFRCDPISEHNRLYWYRQTLGQGPEFLTYFQNEAQLEKSRLLSDRFSAERPKGSFSTLEIQRTEQGDSAMYLCASSDSIMNTEAFFGQGTRLTVV.

This clonotype showed up just a few times. The chain combines TRBV5-1 with TRBJ1-2; no clear D. The CDR3 covers 15 residues. Between the trimmed V and J ends, which lost 0 bases and 0 bases, there was a span of 9 bases. Germline lookup yields CDR1 SGHRS and CDR2 YFSETQ. The DNA of the CDR3 is TGCGCCAGCAGCTTGGTGGCAGCGTCTAACTATGGCTACACCTTC. Protein sequence: CASSLVAASNYGYTF. The complete variable domain, with remaining parts taken from reference TRBV5-1 and TRBJ1-2, reads KAGVTQTPRYLIKTRGQQVTLSCSPISGHRSVSWYQQTPGQGLQFLFEYFSETQRNKGNFPGRFSGRQFSNSRSEMNVSTLELGDSALYLCASSLVAASNYGYTFGSGTRLTVV.

This clonotype has more than one count but fewer than ten. The CDR3: CSASDRALAKNIQYF. The CDR3 DNA follows: TGCAGTGCCTCCGACAGGGCCCTAGCCAAAAACATTCAGTACTTC. The genes are TRBV20-1 and TRBJ2-4, with 7 positions matching TRBD1. After removal of 6 bases from V and 0 bases from J, the junction contained 8 bases not matched to a gene. Germline V lookup: CDR1 DFQATT, CDR2 SNEGSKA (reference sequence). CDR3 size: 15 residues.

The rearrangement links TRBV20-1 to TRBJ2-3; no firm D call. The V and J ends lost 6 bases and 2 bases respectively, with 18 bases between them. The germline V gene encodes CDR1 DFQATT and CDR2 SNEGSKA (reference sequence). CDR3 length equals 15 residues. CDR3 region: CSAGTDILHTDTQYF. CDR3 sequence (DNA): TGCAGTGCCGGTACGGATATTTTACACACAGATACGCAGTATTTT.

This clonotype was seen only once. The V and J genes are TRBV27 and TRBJ1-2; D possibly corresponds to TRBD1 (5 bases). V lost 4 bases to trimming and J lost 7 bases, with 16 bases between them. CDR1 is MNHEY, CDR2 SMNVEV, per germline (reference sequence). This CDR3 is 14 amino acids long. CDR3: CASSSIQGKGGYTF. CDR3 bases: TGTGCCAGCAGTTCCATCCAGGGTAAGGGTGGCTACACCTTC.

This clonotype was counted a few times. An end of the junction differs from the germline gene, which may be a read error. The gene calls are TRBV25-1 and TRBJ1-2; D ambiguous. The CDR3 has 15 residues. Germline CDR1 MGHDK, CDR2 SYGVNS. CDR3: CAGSDLGTAWYGYTF. The CDR3 DNA sequence: TGTGCCGGCAGTGACCTCGGTACCGCTTGGTATGGCTACACCTTC.

This clonotype was found a few times. This chain links TRBV9 with TRBJ2-7; D may be TRBD1 (6 bases). CDR1 SGDLS and CDR2 YYNGEE come from the germline V gene. V lost 0 bases and J lost 2, with 12 bases in between. The CDR3 contains 15 residues. This chain's CDR3 is CASSVETGPAYEQYF. DNA of the CDR3: TGTGCCAGCAGCGTAGAGACAGGCCCAGCCTACGAGCAGTACTTC.

This clonotype was seen only a few times. The CDR3 region has the DNA TGTGCCAGCAGCTTAGGCTTTGAAGCGGGGGGATACAATGAGCAGTTCTTC. It encodes CASSLGFEAGGYNEQFF. The V gene is TRBV7-9, the J gene TRBJ2-1; 9 nucleotides line up with TRBD2. Trimming took 1 base from V and 4 from J; bases not matched to a gene: 8. Germline V gene lookup returns CDR1 SEHNR and CDR2 FQNEAQ (reference sequence). This CDR3 region has 17 residues. Supplemented by reference TRBV7-9 and TRBJ2-1, the full variable domain reads DTGVSQNPRHKITKRGQNVTFRCDPISEHNRLYWYRQTLGQGPEFLTYFQNEAQLEKSRLLSDRFSAERPKGSFSTLEIQRTEQGDSAMYLCASSLGFEAGGYNEQFFGPGTRLTVL.

This clonotype was picked up one time. The chain employs TRBV6-1 and TRBJ2-1; 8 bases align to TRBD1. CDR1 is MNHNS, CDR2 SASEGT, per germline. Trimming at V came to 7 bases and at J to 9 bases, leaving 8 bases not matched to a gene. CDR3 size: 13 residues. CDR3 in amino acids: CASNRGSQGEQFF. CDR3 in DNA: TGTGCCAGCAACAGGGGGAGCCAGGGTGAGCAGTTCTTC.

This clonotype has a handful of counts. The V gene is TRBV6-5, the J gene TRBJ2-6, with TRBD2 matching 8 bases. The CDR3 extends over 18 amino acids. The J segment lost 2 bases and the V segment lost 0 bases, leaving 6 bases of the junction unmatched. The germline gives CDR1 MNHEY, CDR2 SVGAGI. CDR3 bases: TGTGCCAGCAGTTACTCCGGGACTAGTATTGCTGGGGCCAACGTCCTGACTTTC. It translates to CASSYSGTSIAGANVLTF.

This clonotype has a handful of counts. J is TRBJ2-2 and V is TRBV27, with 7 positions matching TRBD1. The V gene end was trimmed by 4 bases and the J gene end by 8 bases; junction bases not matched to a gene: 16. Germline assignment: CDR1 MNHEY and CDR2 SMNVEV (reference sequence). CDR3 length equals 17 residues. In DNA, the CDR3 is TGTGCCAGCAGTTCGACAGGGTGGTACCTTAGGGCAGGGGAGCTGTTTTTT. Its translation is CASSSTGWYLRAGELFF.

The chain links TRBV7-9 to TRBJ2-7; D is unclear. V lost 5 bases and J lost 4, with 12 bases in between. The CDR3 length is 13 residues. Germline V gives CDR1 SEHNR, CDR2 FQNEAQ (reference sequence). In DNA form, the CDR3 reads TGTGCCAGCAGCCCGGTCCTAAGTTACGAGCAGTACTTC. Protein product: CASSPVLSYEQYF.

This clonotype was recorded a few times. J is TRBJ2-7 and V is TRBV27, with D perhaps matching TRBD2 (5 bases). The length of the CDR3 is 14 residues. In germline, CDR1 is MNHEY, CDR2 SMNVEV (reference sequence). V lost 5 bases and J 2 bases, leaving 13 bases between the germline ends. The CDR3 reads CASSIRRGTYEQYF. CDR3 nucleotide sequence: TGTGCCAGCAGTATCCGTCGGGGTACCTACGAGCAGTACTTC.

This rearrangement joins TRBV14 to TRBJ2-3; D unresolved. Looked up from germline, CDR1 is SGHDN and CDR2 is FVKESK. Trimming removed 3 bases from V and 6 bases from J, with 7 bases in between. This CDR3 region has 12 residues. As DNA, the CDR3 is TGTGCCAGCAGCCAGGTCCACGATACGCAGTATTTT. It is translated as CASSQVHDTQYF.

This chain links TRBV30 with TRBJ2-7; tentative D call: TRBD1 (5 bases). From germline, CDR1 is GTSNPN and CDR2 SVGIG (reference sequence). V was pared by 3 bases and J by 1 base, with 19 bases between. The CDR3 loop spans 16 amino acids. CDR3 residues: CAWSPTTASGSYEQYF. CDR3 coding DNA: TGTGCCTGGAGCCCAACAACGGCTTCAGGGTCCTACGAGCAGTACTTC. Filled out from reference TRBV30 and TRBJ2-7, the complete variable domain reads SQTIHQWPATLVQPVGSPLSLECTVEGTSNPNLYWYRQAAGRGLQLLFYSVGIGQISSEVPQNLSASRPQDRQFILSSKKLLLSDSGFYLCAWSPTTASGSYEQYFGPGTRLTVT.

V is TRBV12-3 or TRBV12-4 and J is TRBJ2-5; possibly TRBD1 for D (5 bases). V was pared by 3 bases and J by 3 bases, with 23 bases between. The CDR3 covers 18 residues. The CDR3 region has the DNA TGTGCCAGCAGTTTGGTCCCTGTCTGGGGCCTCAAGGAAGAGACCCAGTACTTC. It is translated as CASSLVPVWGLKEETQYF.

This clonotype was seen ten or more times. This chain joins TRBV7-9 and TRBJ2-4; 9 positions agree with TRBD1. The length of the CDR3 is 15 residues. The V gene's germline CDR1 is SEHNR and CDR2 FQNEAQ (reference sequence). Trimming removed 6 bases from V and 1 base from J; junction bases left unmatched: 4. The CDR3 DNA reads as TGTGCCAGCAGTTGGACAGGGGAGGCCAAAAACATTCAGTACTTC. It is translated as CASSWTGEAKNIQYF.

V and J are TRBV29-1 and TRBJ2-7, with TRBD2 as a possible D gene (5 bases). The CDR3 spans 13 residues. Germline assignment: CDR1 SQVTM and CDR2 ANQGSEA. V was pared by 3 bases and J by 1 base, with 10 bases between. CDR3 bases: TGCAGCGTTGAGGTCAGCGGTTCCTACGAGCAGTACTTC. It yields the protein CSVEVSGSYEQYF.

This clonotype was observed at least ten times. J is TRBJ2-3 and V is TRBV13; D not certain. CDR3 length equals 16 residues. The V end lost 5 bases, the J end lost 1 base, and 16 bases lay between the germline ends. Germline V CDR1 and CDR2: PRHDT, FYEKMQ (reference sequence). CDR3: CASSRNRESGTDTQYF. CDR3 coding DNA: TGTGCCAGCAGCCGAAACAGAGAGTCCGGCACAGATACGCAGTATTTT.

This clonotype was observed a few times. The chain uses TRBV6-1 and TRBJ2-7; 7 bases are a match to TRBD1. The V gene end was trimmed by 0 bases and the J gene end by 2 bases; junction bases not matched to a gene: 7. The germline CDR1 and CDR2 sequences are MNHNS and SASEGT. This CDR3 is 16 amino acids long. The chain's CDR3 is CASSEAKGGLTYEQYF. The CDR3 DNA is TGTGCCAGCAGTGAAGCAAAAGGGGGCCTAACCTACGAGCAGTACTTC.